This TCR beta chain was observed in a study of low-dose radiotherapy and immunotherapy resistance in tumors (dated by TCRdb to the early 2020s). Turning to the overall study: In Cohort 1, each fraction delivered 0.5 Gy every 2 weeks, and the prescribed total PTV dose was 6.5 Gy. Trial participants were not randomized into treatment groups. Patients in Cohort 2 were given 1 Gy per fraction every two weeks, for a total of 13 Gy across 26 weeks. Starting on cycle 1 day 1, patients took 300 mg of aspirin by mouth once a day for four cycles. The translational analysis covered eight patients: three from the first dose cohort and the first five from the second dose cohort. First-strand cDNA was synthesized using Superscript III and a set of TRAV- and TRBV-specific primers, so that both TCRalpha and TCRbeta chains were covered. Patients were given nivolumab as a 240 mg flat dose every two weeks and ipilimumab at 1 mg/kg every six weeks, with both drugs delivered intravenously. Every two weeks, patients got intravenous cyclophosphamide at 200 mg/m2, given one day ahead of each radiation and immunotherapy administration.

TCRdb lists the instrument as Illumina HiSeq 2500. TCRs were amplified with Phusion for about 18 PCR cycles using a constant-region primer together with the adapter attached to the V primers. The MessageAmp II aRNA Amplification Kit was used to amplify the isolated mRNA, with in vitro transcription run for approximately 15 hours at 37 degrees C. The Dynabeads mRNA DIRECT Purification Kit was used to isolate the mRNA for TCR sequencing. A second approximately 25-cycle Phusion PCR added indexed Illumina adapters, and products were purified with AMPure XP beads. The authors' pipeline ran thus. Custom Perl scripts were used to pool TCR sequences that encoded the same protein, to remove out-of-frame sequences, and to calculate the abundance of each clonotype. The analysis excluded TCR sequences that were supported by just one read. Shannon entropy, Gini index, clonality, richness, and the frequency of TCRs shared between repertoires were included as repertoire metrics. The public sequencing data were trimmed at Q25 with fastp and processed into clonotypes with MiXCR by TCRdb, which kept only in-frame beta chains. Records with the same CDR3 protein are collapsed into one entry carrying the most frequent genes and DNA. The V and J calls here are based on TCRdb, not the publication. For this sample there are around 57,000 distinct CDR3 sequences; around 34% appear just once. Of the sample, over 7% falls within the top ten clones.

Read against the paper, the sample's time point label means: after trial treatment. Read against the paper, the sample's treatment or condition label means: LDRT plus nivolumab, ipilimumab, low-dose cyclophosphamide and aspirin (RACIN trial). Donors were enrolled in RACIN, a single-arm phase I dose-escalation trial combining nivolumab, ipilimumab, aspirin, low-dose cyclophosphamide and low-dose radiotherapy. Patients with advanced, TIL-negative solid tumors were considered eligible. This clonotype occurred a few times. The antigen it binds to is not known. No much larger clone is present one base from it, and per-base qualities are unavailable. From the cysteine through the phenylalanine, the CDR3 covers 13 amino acids. Just CDR3 DNA is preserved here, 39 bases in frame from base 1. V has 8 bases trimmed and J has 6 bases trimmed; junction bases matching no gene number 10. Via the germline V gene, CDR1 is SGHRS and CDR2 YFSETQ.

The clonotype was recovered from a male donor with rectosigmoid adenocarcinoma. The chain is made from TRBV5-1 and TRBJ2-7, with 8 junctional bases fitting TRBD2. The sample was PBMCs, taken after low-dose radiotherapy plus immunotherapy. The CDR3 region: CASRTGLEGEQYF. The sequence in DNA is TGCGCCAGTAGAACGGGACTAGAAGGCGAGCAGTACTTC.